These 20 T cell receptor beta chains share one sample of origin, sequenced in a study of T cell repertoires in cytomegalovirus infection. TCRdb processed the reads anew with MiXCR; each CDR3 protein has one entry. This sample has about 250,000 distinct CDR3 sequences, with approximately 7% found just once. The material sequenced was PBMCs. These receptors originate from a human donor in good health (CMV status not recorded). Some clones in this sample may be carry-over from other donors' samples.

This clonotype has at least ten counts. The genes are TRBV7-2 and TRBJ1-2; tentative D call: TRBD1 (6 bases). This CDR3 contains 15 residues. V was clipped by 3 bases and J by 6 bases, with 17 bases between them. Germline values: CDR1 SGHTA, CDR2 FQGNSA. CDR3 sequence: CASSFSSGAINGYTF. The CDR3 DNA reads as TGTGCCAGCAGCTTTTCGTCAGGGGCTATCAATGGCTACACCTTC.

Many counts were recorded for this clonotype. The genes are TRBV7-2 and TRBJ1-4, with D unclear. Trimming took 0 bases from V and 10 from J, leaving 9 bases between them. The CDR3 spans 13 residues. Germline V gene lookup returns CDR1 SGHTA and CDR2 FQGNSA. CDR3 residues: CASSLAEETKLFF. The CDR3 DNA reads as TGTGCCAGCAGCTTAGCCGAGGAGACAAAACTGTTTTTT.

This clonotype was counted at least ten times. This rearrangement joins TRBV7-2 to TRBJ1-2; 9 bases match TRBD1. Trimming cost V 2 bases and J 4 bases; bases outside gene matches: 2. Germline assignment: CDR1 SGHTA and CDR2 FQGNSA. CDR3 size: 14 residues. CDR3: CASSLPGQGYGYTF. The CDR3 DNA sequence: TGTGCCAGCAGCTTACCGGGACAGGGCTATGGCTACACCTTC.

This clonotype showed up many times. V and J are TRBV7-2 and TRBJ2-1, with a possible D match to TRBD2 (6 bases). CDR1 SGHTA and CDR2 FQGNSA come from the germline V gene. V lost 3 bases and J 4 bases, leaving 13 bases between the germline ends. The CDR3 is 15 residues long. The chain's CDR3 is CASSFDGGPYNEQFF. Here the CDR3 DNA reads TGTGCCAGCAGCTTCGACGGGGGACCTTACAATGAGCAGTTCTTC.

This clonotype was seen repeatedly, ten times or more. The rearrangement joins TRBV5-4 to TRBJ2-3; TRBD1 might be the D (5 bases). V dropped 4 bases and J dropped 4 bases, with 13 bases sitting between them. Germline CDR1 is SGHNT and CDR2 is YYREEE (reference sequence). This CDR3 is 14 amino acids long. The CDR3 DNA reads TGTGCCAGCAGCCGATGGGGCACAGCAGATACGCAGTATTTT. Translation: CASSRWGTADTQYF.

This clonotype was counted ten times or more. V gene TRBV30 combines with J gene TRBJ1-2, with 11 positions matching TRBD1. In germline, CDR1 is GTSNPN, CDR2 SVGIG (reference sequence). Losses at the gene ends were 6 bases for V and 4 bases for J; bases not matched to a gene: 10. The CDR3 contains 15 residues. The CDR3 sequence: CACNRPGTGGYGYTF. The CDR3 region has the DNA TGTGCCTGCAACCGACCCGGGACAGGGGGCTATGGCTACACCTTC.

This clonotype has a count of ten or more. The chain joins TRBV12-3 or TRBV12-4 to TRBJ1-6, with 10 bases that match TRBD1. V gave up 1 base and J gave up 6 bases; unmatched junction bases: 6. CDR3 length equals 17 residues. The CDR3 here is CASSLGGTGAPNSPLHF. CDR3 DNA: TGTGCCAGCAGTTTAGGGGGGACAGGGGCTCCTAATTCACCCCTCCACTTT.

This clonotype was picked up many times. The gene calls are TRBV18 and TRBJ2-1, with D unresolved. CDR3 length: 14 residues. In germline, CDR1 is KGHSH, CDR2 LQKENI. V dropped 4 bases and J dropped 3 bases, with 10 bases sitting between them. In DNA form, the CDR3 reads TGTGCCAGCTCACAAGATAGTAACTACAATGAGCAGTTCTTC. It yields the protein CASSQDSNYNEQFF.

As regards this clonotype: This may come from a read error, since a much larger clone is one base off. In DNA form, the CDR3 reads TGCAGTGCTAGTGGGGCCGGGCCTAGGCATCACTTC. Translating it yields CSASGAGPRHHF. The chain is built from TRBV20-1 and TRBJ2-5; possibly TRBD1 for D (5 bases). In germline, CDR1 is DFQATT, CDR2 SNEGSKA (reference sequence). CDR3 length: 12 residues.

This clonotype came up many times. This chain uses TRBV7-9 with TRBJ2-7, with D possibly being TRBD1 (5 bases). V was pared by 4 bases and J by 1 base, with 11 bases between. The CDR3 extends over 14 amino acids. Germline CDR1 reads SEHNR; CDR2 reads FQNEAQ (reference sequence). CDR3 sequence (DNA): TGTGCCAGCAGCTACTCAGGGATTTCCTACGAGCAGTACTTC. Residues: CASSYSGISYEQYF.

This clonotype has a count of ten or more. The chain joins TRBV29-1 to TRBJ2-3; D unclear. The CDR3 totals 14 residues. The germline V gene has CDR1 SQVTM and CDR2 ANQGSEA. Trimming shortened V by 1 base and J by 2 bases, and 10 bases separated the two germline ends. This CDR3 is CSVEASVYTDTQYF. The CDR3 coding sequence is TGCAGCGTTGAAGCCTCGGTCTACACAGATACGCAGTATTTT.

This clonotype appeared many times. This chain links TRBV7-2 with TRBJ1-4; possibly TRBD1 for D (5 bases). The germline V gene has CDR1 SGHTA and CDR2 FQGNSA. V lost 3 bases, J lost 3 bases, and 14 bases lay in between. CDR3 length: 16 amino acids. Here the CDR3 reads CASSLAGLAANEKLFF. DNA of the CDR3: TGTGCCAGCAGCTTGGCAGGGTTAGCAGCTAATGAAAAACTGTTTTTT.

The table lists this clonotype with many counts. The rearrangement links TRBV28 to TRBJ1-3; 9 positions match TRBD1. V shed 4 bases and J 2 bases; nucleotides not matched to a gene: 3. This CDR3 region has 15 residues. Germline values: CDR1 MDHEN, CDR2 SYDVKM. The CDR3 region is CASSSGDRAGNTIYF. Here the CDR3 DNA reads TGTGCCAGCAGTTCGGGGGACAGGGCTGGAAACACCATATATTTT.

In this sample, this clonotype turned up many times. V is TRBV18 and J is TRBJ2-5, with 7 bases that match TRBD1. Germline loops: CDR1 KGHSH, CDR2 LQKENI. V lost 0 bases to trimming and J lost 3 bases; unmatched junction nucleotides: 1. The CDR3 covers 14 residues. The CDR3 sequence is CASSPPGQKETQYF. Written as DNA, the CDR3 is TGTGCCAGCTCACCACCGGGACAGAAAGAGACCCAGTACTTC.

This clonotype was detected ten times or more. The gene calls are TRBV2 and TRBJ2-2, with 9 bases aligning to TRBD2. CDR1 is SNHLY, CDR2 FYNNEI, per germline. Trimming cost V 9 bases and J 7 bases; bases outside gene matches: 12. The CDR3 loop spans 15 amino acids. In DNA form, the CDR3 reads TGTGCCAGTACCCCTACGCGGGGGGGTAGCGGGGAGCTGTTTTTT. It translates to CASTPTRGGSGELFF.

This clonotype showed up many times. The chain is built from TRBV12-3 or TRBV12-4 and TRBJ2-2, with no clear D. This CDR3 contains 12 residues. Trimming shortened V by 5 bases and J by 3 bases, and 4 bases separated the two germline ends. CDR3 bases: TGTGCCAGCAGTGTCCACACCGGGGAGCTGTTTTTT. Residues: CASSVHTGELFF.

This clonotype occurred many times. This sequence joins TRBV7-2 and TRBJ1-1, with 7 positions matching TRBD1. Germline V gene lookup returns CDR1 SGHTA and CDR2 FQGNSA. J gave up 6 bases and V 2 bases, and 6 bases lay outside the gene matches. The CDR3 totals 14 residues. This chain's CDR3 is CASSLRDRASEAFF. CDR3 in DNA: TGTGCCAGCAGCTTACGTGACAGGGCCTCTGAAGCTTTCTTT.

This clonotype was detected many times. The genes are TRBV28 and TRBJ2-7; D is unresolved. Looked up from germline, CDR1 is MDHEN and CDR2 is SYDVKM. CDR3 length: 12 residues. Trimming took 7 bases from V and 6 from J, leaving 13 bases between them. CDR3 bases: TGTGCCAGCACCCTTGTAGGTGGCGAGCAGTACTTC. Its protein is CASTLVGGEQYF.

This clonotype has ten or more counts. V gene TRBV7-7 combines with J gene TRBJ2-3, with a possible D match to TRBD2 (6 bases). The CDR3 totals 14 residues. The ends were cut back, 5 bases at V and 1 base at J, with 10 bases in the middle. Germline CDR1 reads SSHAT; CDR2 reads FNYEAQ (reference sequence). In DNA, the CDR3 is TGTGCCAGCAGCCCGGGACTCGGCACAGATACGCAGTATTTT. This codes for CASSPGLGTDTQYF.

Ten or more counts support this clonotype. This sequence joins TRBV2 and TRBJ2-6; TRBD2 matches 9 bases. Germline CDR1 is SNHLY and CDR2 is FYNNEI. The junction had 11 bases not matched to a gene; V was cut back by 3 bases and J by 2 bases. The CDR3 is made up of 19 amino acids. The CDR3 DNA is TGTGCCAGCAGTGATAGCGGGGGTTATTCAGGTCCTGGGGCCAACGTCCTGACTTTC. It translates to CASSDSGGYSGPGANVLTF.